This TCR beta chain was found in a study of blood T cell repertoires in COVID-19. The data were produced by immunoSEQ multiplex PCR, yet TCRdb's version contains in-frame clones alone and is incomplete. This sample has a few hundred thousand clones; just over 85% occur once, and the top ten carry about 4.1%. V lost 5 bases to trimming and J lost 2 bases, with 8 bases between them. CDR1 is SSHAT, CDR2 FNYEAQ, per germline (reference sequence). This CDR3 has 13 residues. This clone showed up just once. The clonotype originates from a woman in her thirties or forties with acute COVID-19. The specimen sequenced was PBMCs or T cells enriched from blood (not recorded which). The chain uses TRBV7-7 and TRBJ2-3, with D hard to call. DNA of the CDR3: TGTGCCAGCAGCCGTGGCCCCACAGATACGCAGTATTTT. Translation: CASSRGPTDTQYF.